This TCR beta chain was sequenced during a study of identical twins. This clonotype was picked up a small number of times. What it recognizes is unknown. The V gene's germline CDR1 is LGHDT and CDR2 YNNKEL (reference sequence). The CDR3 has 18 residues. V gave up 7 bases and J gave up 8 bases, with 29 bases separating them. Findings and caveats of the study: For zero-insertion analyses, partial confounding could come from invariant MAIT and iNKT cells. Cord blood beta clonotypes that were abundant carried fewer insertions, and memory repertoires showed no such trend.

TCRdb reprocessed the 5' RACE reads with MiXCR, giving one entry per CDR3 protein. The table has around 250,000 distinct CDR3 sequences, around 7% seen once. These data were also filed under a second study, of yellow fever vaccine responses in identical twins.

The TCR originated in a woman aged 18-29 years in good health. Sequenced material: memory (CD45RO+) T cells sorted from blood. The chain joins TRBV3-1 to TRBJ2-2; perhaps TRBD1 as D (6 bases). CDR3 nucleotide sequence: TGTGCCAGCAACAGACGCAGCCGGGACACCACTGAGGGGGGGGAGCTGTTTTTT. It specifies CASNRRSRDTTEGGELFF.